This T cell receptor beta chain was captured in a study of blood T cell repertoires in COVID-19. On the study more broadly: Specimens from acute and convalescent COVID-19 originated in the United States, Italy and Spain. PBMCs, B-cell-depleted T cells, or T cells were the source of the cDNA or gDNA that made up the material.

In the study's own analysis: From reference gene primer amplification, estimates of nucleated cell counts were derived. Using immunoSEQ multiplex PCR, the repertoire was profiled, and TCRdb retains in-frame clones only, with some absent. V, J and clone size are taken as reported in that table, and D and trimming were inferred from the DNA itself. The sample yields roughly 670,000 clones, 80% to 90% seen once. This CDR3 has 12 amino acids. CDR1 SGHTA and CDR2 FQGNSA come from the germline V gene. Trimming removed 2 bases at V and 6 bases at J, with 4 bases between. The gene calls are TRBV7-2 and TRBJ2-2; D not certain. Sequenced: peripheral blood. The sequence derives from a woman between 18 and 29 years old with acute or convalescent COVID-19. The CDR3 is CASSLSAGELFF. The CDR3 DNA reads TGTGCCAGCAGCTTATCGGCCGGGGAGCTGTTTTTT.